The 5 T cell receptor beta chains in this list originate from one sample, sequenced in a study of CD8+CD57+ T cells in acquired aplastic anemia. Those patients picked for sequencing had displayed CD8+CD57+ cell expansion on flow cytometry. According to the study, genomic DNA was the template for TCR beta VDJ and CDR3 profiling. TCRdb re-called the reads through MiXCR, storing one row per CDR3 protein. Here the sample spans about 200,000 distinct CDR3 sequences, 60% to 80% being singletons. Sequencing was done on a sample of sorted CD4+, CD8+, or CD8+CD57+ T cells (not recorded which) from PBMCs. The origin of the receptors is a human donor with aplastic anemia.

The J gene is TRBJ1-2, the V gene TRBV7-6; D remains unclear. The V gene lost 7 bases and the J gene lost 3 bases, with 15 bases spanning the gap. Germline CDR1 is SGHVS and CDR2 is FNYEAQ. This CDR3 has 14 amino acids. The CDR3 protein is CASTVGTADYGYTF. For the CDR3, the DNA is TGTGCCAGCACCGTAGGTACGGCAGACTATGGCTACACCTTC.

The chain links TRBV12-3 or TRBV12-4 to TRBJ1-2; D remains unclear. V dropped 6 bases and J dropped 8 bases, with 19 bases sitting between them. The CDR3 consists of 14 residues. Here the CDR3 reads CASSPGRRVMGYTF. The CDR3 DNA sequence: TGTGCCAGCAGCCCTGGGAGGCGGGTGATGGGCTACACCTTC.

This chain joins TRBV20-1 and TRBJ2-1, with TRBD2 identical over 11 bases. J gave up 4 bases and V 3 bases, and 8 bases lay outside the gene matches. Germline V CDR1 and CDR2: DFQATT, SNEGSKA (reference sequence). The CDR3 is made up of 16 amino acids. CDR3 protein: CSARHGRLAGYNEQFF. In DNA, the CDR3 is TGCAGTGCTAGGCACGGCCGACTAGCGGGATACAATGAGCAGTTCTTC.

This chain uses TRBV9 with TRBJ1-3; tentative D call: TRBD1 (6 bases). V lost 0 bases to trimming and J lost 7 bases, with 17 bases between them. The germline gives CDR1 SGDLS, CDR2 YYNGEE. The CDR3 is made up of 16 amino acids. CDR3 region: CASSVGGGTPGNTIYF. The CDR3 DNA follows: TGTGCCAGCAGCGTAGGGGGTGGGACACCGGGTAACACCATATATTTT.

The CDR3 bases are TGTGCCAGCAGCGTAGCTAGAGCGGGGGGCACCGGGGAGCTGTTTTTT. It encodes CASSVARAGGTGELFF. V is TRBV9 and J is TRBJ2-2, with TRBD2 matching 9 bases. CDR3 size: 16 residues. CDR1 and CDR2 (germline): SGDLS, YYNGEE. Germline trimming cut 0 bases from V and 4 bases from J; bases unmatched to any gene: 4. Supplemented by reference TRBV9 and TRBJ2-2, the full variable domain reads DSGVTQTPKHLITATGQRVTLRCSPRSGDLSVYWYQQSLDQGLQFLIQYYNGEERAKGNILERFSAQQFPDLHSELNLSSLELGDSALYFCASSVARAGGTGELFFGEGSRLTVL.